The 21 T cell receptor beta chains below all came from one sample that was sequenced in a study of cytomegalovirus exposure and HLA in healthy donors. Primers for the PCR totalled 60 Vbeta and 13 Jbeta. Measured with immunoSEQ multiplex PCR; TCRdb has only the in-frame clones, and not every one. This table holds around 64,000 clones, around 86% found once. What was sequenced was PBMCs. These receptors all stem from a young woman in good health and CMV-seronegative.

V and J are TRBV11-3 and TRBJ1-2; 8 nucleotides line up with TRBD1. Germline V gene lookup returns CDR1 SGHNT and CDR2 YENEEA. The CDR3 totals 17 residues. V lost 5 bases and J lost 4; bases outside the gene matches: 15. CDR3 sequence reads: CASSQTTAGGAPYGYTF. CDR3 in DNA: TGTGCCAGCAGCCAAACGACCGCAGGGGGCGCTCCCTATGGCTACACCTTC.

The V and J genes are TRBV28 and TRBJ1-2, with no clear D. Looked up from germline, CDR1 is MDHEN and CDR2 is SYDVKM. The CDR3 has 15 amino acids. The V gene lost 2 bases and the J gene lost 1 base, with 11 bases spanning the gap. CDR3 nucleotides: TGTGCCAGCAGTTTAAGCATTGAGGATAACTATGGCTACACCTTC. This codes for CASSLSIEDNYGYTF.

This chain links TRBV19 with TRBJ2-7; D possibly corresponds to TRBD1 (5 bases). V lost 3 bases and J 0 bases, leaving 12 bases between the germline ends. Germline assignment: CDR1 LNHDA and CDR2 SQIVND (reference sequence). The length of the CDR3 is 15 residues. Written as DNA, the CDR3 is TGTGCCAGTAGTATTACTGTCAGGGCCTCCTACGAGCAGTACTTC. This sequence encodes CASSITVRASYEQYF.

The chain links TRBV7-9 to TRBJ1-3, with TRBD1 identical over 9 bases. The CDR3 extends over 18 amino acids. Trimming cost V 5 bases and J 2 bases; bases outside gene matches: 13. Germline loops: CDR1 SEHNR, CDR2 FQNEAQ (reference sequence). DNA for the CDR3: TGTGCCAGCAGCGCGACACTCGGGACAGGGTTTACTGGAAACACCATATATTTT. Amino acid sequence: CASSATLGTGFTGNTIYF.

The chain couples TRBV7-8 to TRBJ2-7; 10 bases agree with TRBD2. The CDR3 contains 15 residues. V lost 0 bases to trimming and J lost 3 bases; unmatched junction nucleotides: 2. Germline lookup yields CDR1 SGHVS and CDR2 FQNEAQ. The CDR3 here is CASSLASGRNYEQYF. CDR3 DNA sequence: TGTGCCAGCAGCTTAGCTAGCGGGAGGAACTACGAGCAGTACTTC.

In regard to this clone: Other DNA sequences in this specimen translate into the identical CDR3. This rearrangement joins TRBV5-1 to TRBJ1-1; 7 bases map to TRBD1. Looked up from germline, CDR1 is SGHRS and CDR2 is YFSETQ. The junction had 8 bases not matched to a gene; V was cut back by 4 bases and J by 5 bases. This CDR3 has 14 amino acids. CDR3: CASSLRQGGTEAFF. The CDR3 DNA reads TGCGCCAGCAGCCTACGACAGGGTGGAACTGAAGCTTTCTTT.

J is TRBJ2-1 and V is TRBV7-3; 11 bases match TRBD1. V shed 0 bases, J shed 6 bases, and the junction held 1 base outside the gene matches. Germline values: CDR1 SGHTA, CDR2 FQGTGA. This CDR3 has 15 residues. The CDR3 sequence is CASSLTGTGGNEQFF. The CDR3 DNA reads TGTGCCAGCAGCTTAACCGGGACAGGGGGCAATGAGCAGTTCTTC. Full variable domain (outside the CDR3, taken from reference TRBV7-3 and TRBJ2-1): GAGVSQTPSNKVTEKGKYVELRCDPISGHTALYWYRQSLGQGPEFLIYFQGTGAADDSGLPNDRFFAVRPEGSVSTLKIQRTERGDSAVYLCASSLTGTGGNEQFFGPGTRLTVL.

V and J are TRBV28 and TRBJ2-1, with 9 bases matching TRBD1. Per germline, CDR1 MDHEN and CDR2 SYDVKM. With V trimmed by 8 bases and J by 8 bases, 13 bases remained unmatched. This CDR3 region has 15 residues. The CDR3 loop reads CASGAGTGISDEQFF. The DNA of the CDR3 is TGTGCCAGCGGCGCCGGGACAGGGATCTCGGATGAGCAGTTCTTC.

The CDR3 reads CASVSRRFPGWSNQPQHF. The CDR3 DNA reads TGTGCCAGCGTCTCCCGACGCTTTCCAGGATGGAGCAATCAGCCCCAGCATTTT. This chain links TRBV6-4 with TRBJ1-5; D gene unclear. Germline V lookup: CDR1 MRHNA, CDR2 SNTAGT. V was clipped by 8 bases and J by 1 base, with 24 bases between them. This CDR3 spans 18 amino acids.

The chain uses TRBV28 and TRBJ1-5; 11 bases fit TRBD1. The J segment lost 2 bases and the V segment lost 8 bases, leaving 11 bases of the junction unmatched. Germline loops: CDR1 MDHEN, CDR2 SYDVKM. The CDR3 extends over 17 amino acids. The CDR3 nucleotides are TGTGCCAGCTTACTAGGGACAGGGGGGTTAGGCAATCAGCCCCAGCATTTT. This translates into CASLLGTGGLGNQPQHF.

A few counts support this clone. This chain links TRBV5-6 with TRBJ2-7, with 8 positions matching TRBD1. The CDR3 is made up of 16 amino acids. The germline CDR1 and CDR2 sequences are SGHDT and YYEEEE. With V trimmed by 0 bases and J by 3 bases, 8 bases remained unmatched. CDR3 in DNA: TGTGCCAGCAGCTTGGGGACAGGGTGGGCGTACTACGAGCAGTACTTC. This codes for CASSLGTGWAYYEQYF.

The chain joins TRBV15 to TRBJ1-2; a possible D gene is TRBD1 (5 bases). V was cut by 0 bases and J by 4 bases, with 12 bases left in between. Per the germline V gene, CDR1 is LNHNV and CDR2 is YYDKDF (reference sequence). The CDR3 is 15 amino acids. The DNA for the CDR3 is TGTGCCACCAGCAGAGATCCCCAGGGAACCTATGGCTACACCTTC. Protein product: CATSRDPQGTYGYTF.

J is TRBJ2-1 and V is TRBV2; D not resolved. The germline gives CDR1 SNHLY, CDR2 FYNNEI. CDR3 length equals 11 residues. Trimming took off 7 bases at V and 3 bases at J, with 4 bases between the two ends. The chain's CDR3 is CASIFYNEQFF. CDR3 in DNA: TGTGCCAGCATCTTCTACAATGAGCAGTTCTTC.

This sequence joins TRBV5-1 and TRBJ2-1; TRBD2 agrees at 13 bases. This CDR3 region has 17 residues. The ends lost 4 bases at V and 6 bases at J; junction bases unmatched: 10. Germline CDR1 is SGHRS and CDR2 is YFSETQ. In DNA, the CDR3 is TGCGCCAGCAGCCGCCCATATACTAGCGGGAGGGCCAATGAGCAGTTCTTC. This translates into CASSRPYTSGRANEQFF.

The chain recombines TRBV2 with TRBJ2-3; no reliable D call. Trimming removed 0 bases from V and 5 bases from J, with 3 bases in between. This CDR3 is built from 12 residues. CDR1 SNHLY and CDR2 FYNNEI come from the germline V gene. The CDR3 DNA sequence: TGTGCCAGCAGTGAAGCCGGAGATACGCAGTATTTT. Residues: CASSEAGDTQYF.

The rearrangement links TRBV30 to TRBJ2-7; D unclear. Looked up from germline, CDR1 is GTSNPN and CDR2 is SVGIG (reference sequence). The CDR3 has 14 residues. V was trimmed by 2 bases and J by 1 base, leaving 12 bases between them. CDR3 DNA: TGTGCCTGGAGTTCTACCGCGAGGTCCTACGAGCAGTACTTC. Protein: CAWSSTARSYEQYF.

About this clone itself: The junction does not match germline at one end; this may be a read error. The rearrangement uses TRBV7-7 and TRBJ2-5, with TRBD2 matching over 11 bases. Germline CDR1 is SSHAT and CDR2 is FNYEAQ (reference sequence). CDR3 length: 15 amino acids. CDR3 nucleotide sequence: TGTGCTAGCAGCTCCGGGACTAGCGGAAAAGAGACCCAGTACTTC. It codes for CASSSGTSGKETQYF.

The chain joins TRBV19 to TRBJ1-2; 9 nucleotides agree with TRBD1. The CDR3 spans 15 residues. The V gene's germline CDR1 is LNHDA and CDR2 SQIVND (reference sequence). The V gene end was trimmed by 0 bases and the J gene end by 4 bases; junction bases not matched to a gene: 3. CDR3 nucleotide sequence: TGTGCCAGTAGTATAGAGACAGGGGGGCTCTATGGCTACACCTTC. Amino acid sequence: CASSIETGGLYGYTF.

The chain links TRBV27 to TRBJ1-2, with TRBD1 identical over 9 bases. This CDR3 spans 15 amino acids. The V segment lost 5 bases and the J segment 4 bases; nucleotides outside the gene matches: 8. CDR1 and CDR2 from the germline V gene are MNHEY and SMNVEV (reference sequence). In nucleotides, the CDR3 is TGTGCCAGCAGTCCCCGGACAGGGGTAACCTATGGCTACACCTTC. This encodes CASSPRTGVTYGYTF.

This clone was counted a few times. The chain employs TRBV7-3 and TRBJ2-3; 10 bases align to TRBD2. This CDR3 contains 15 residues. V was clipped by 3 bases and J by 6 bases; unmatched bases: 6. The V gene's germline CDR1 is SGHTA and CDR2 FQGTGA. The CDR3 region is CASSFQAGGPDTQYF. For the CDR3, the DNA is TGTGCCAGCAGCTTCCAAGCGGGAGGGCCCGATACGCAGTATTTT.

This chain joins TRBV7-3 and TRBJ2-1, with 9 nucleotides matching TRBD2. Germline V gene lookup returns CDR1 SGHTA and CDR2 FQGTGA. The ends lost 1 base at V and 7 bases at J; junction bases unmatched: 11. CDR3 size: 17 residues. For the CDR3, the DNA is TGTGCCAGCAGCTTAATAGGTTCGACTAGCGGTAGGAATGAGCAGTTCTTC. Amino acids: CASSLIGSTSGRNEQFF.